This T cell receptor beta chain appears in the sequencing data of a study of shared clonotypes between healthy human individuals. Sequencing was performed with immunoSEQ multiplex PCR; in TCRdb, only in-frame clones are kept and a portion is missing. The sample contains about 520,000 clones, roughly 95% of which appear only once. CD45RA-negative memory and CD45RA+ naive subsets were split from the CD4+ cells. The sequenced sample was naive CD4+ T cells sorted from blood. Subset reported: CD45RA+ positively selected. This receptor was obtained from a young woman in good health.

This CDR3 is CASSQQTGELFF. CDR3 in DNA: TGTGCCAGCAGCCAACAGACGGGGGAGCTGTTTTTT. The V and J genes are TRBV11-3 and TRBJ2-2; unclear D gene. Germline V lookup: CDR1 SGHNT, CDR2 YENEEA. Trimming removed 5 bases at V and 8 bases at J, with 9 bases between. CDR3 length: 12 residues.